The rows below give T cell receptor beta chains drawn from one sample of a study of blood T cell repertoires in COVID-19. Profiled with immunoSEQ multiplex PCR; TCRdb holds only in-frame clones, not every one. The data show 90,000 to 110,000 clones, with about four fifths seen just once and 15% held by the top ten. The sequencing sample was made of peripheral blood. All receptors come from an elderly woman with acute or convalescent COVID-19. Each CDR3 is given with its conserved first and last residue. A D gene is named only where the DNA matches it firmly. Clone size is shown for a subset of rows, as once, few, many or a class of expanded clone.

V	J	D	size	CDR3	DNA
TRBV6-5	TRBJ1-1	NA	once	CASKRQSTEAFF	TGTGCCAGCAAAAGACAGTCCACTGAAGCTTTCTTT
TRBV21-1	TRBJ2-3	NA	few	CAGGAGPRDTQYF	TGTGCCGGGGGAGCGGGACCCCGGGATACGCAGTATTTT
TRBV4-1	TRBJ1-4	NA	NA	CASSQVRSEKLFF	TGCGCCAGCAGCCAAGTCAGGTCAGAAAAACTGTTTTTT
TRBV5-1	TRBJ2-7	TRBD2	NA	CASNSGRASYEQYF	TGCGCCAGCAATAGCGGGAGGGCCTCCTACGAGCAGTACTTC
TRBV28	TRBJ1-4	TRBD1	NA	CASSAPGQNNEKLFF	TGTGCCAGCAGTGCACCGGGACAGAATAATGAAAAACTGTTTTTT
TRBV28	TRBJ1-5	NA	NA	CASSPDRKGKNQPQHF	TGTGCCAGCAGTCCGGACAGAAAGGGGAAAAATCAGCCCCAGCATTTT
TRBV6-5	TRBJ2-7	NA	NA	CASGSATYEQYF	TGTGCCAGCGGCAGCGCCACCTACGAGCAGTACTTC
TRBV10-3	TRBJ2-2	NA	NA	CAISESYREGELFF	TGTGCCATCAGTGAGTCGTACAGGGAAGGGGAGCTGTTTTTT
TRBV7-2	TRBJ2-3	TRBD2	NA	CASSLGTSGVTQYF	TGTGCCAGCAGCTTAGGGACTAGCGGGGTTACGCAGTATTTT
TRBV27	TRBJ2-7	TRBD1	NA	CASTLKGTGGTSPSYEQYF	TGTGCCAGCACCCTTAAGGGGACAGGGGGGACTAGCCCCTCCTACGAGCAGTACTTC
TRBV5-4	TRBJ1-2	NA	NA	CASSLENYGYTF	TGTGCCAGCAGCTTAGAGAACTATGGCTACACCTTC
TRBV6-1	TRBJ1-1	TRBD1	NA	CASSEITGAKAFF	TGTGCCAGCAGTGAGATTACAGGGGCAAAAGCTTTCTTT
TRBV7-2	TRBJ1-3	NA	NA	CASSHDSSGNTIYF	TGTGCCAGCAGCCACGACAGCTCTGGAAACACCATATATTTT
TRBV27	TRBJ2-7	TRBD2	NA	CASSPGLAGRPTEQYF	TGTGCCAGCAGTCCGGGACTAGCGGGCCGGCCGACCGAGCAGTACTTC
TRBV27	TRBJ1-4	TRBD1	NA	CASRRTGEIEKLFF	TGTGCCAGCAGGAGGACAGGGGAAATTGAAAAACTGTTTTTT
TRBV19	TRBJ1-6	NA	NA	CASSMRARDPLHF	TGTGCCAGTAGTATGAGAGCGAGGGATCCCCTCCACTTT
TRBV11-2	TRBJ2-2	NA	NA	CASSPWGGAFTGELFF	TGTGCCAGCAGCCCATGGGGCGGAGCCTTCACCGGGGAGCTGTTTTTT
TRBV5-4	TRBJ1-6	NA	NA	CASSLNSLSGGTLHF	TGTGCCAGCAGCTTGAACAGTCTCAGTGGGGGGACCCTCCACTTT
TRBV7-2	TRBJ1-5	NA	few	CASSLMTGHQPQHF	TGTGCCAGCAGCTTAATGACAGGCCATCAGCCCCAGCATTTT
TRBV7-8	TRBJ2-5	TRBD2	few	CASSYGTRETQYF	TGTGCCAGCAGCTACGGGACTAGGGAGACCCAGTACTTC
TRBV21-1	TRBJ1-6	NA	NA	CASRTGLSLSNSPLHF	TGTGCCAGCAGGACAGGGCTGTCATTGAGTAATTCACCCCTCCACTTT
TRBV6-5	TRBJ1-2	NA	NA	CAAAVGYRAGYGYTF	TGTGCCGCAGCGGTCGGTTATCGGGCAGGCTATGGCTACACCTTC
TRBV28	TRBJ1-1	NA	NA	CASSLTPRRGTEAFF	TGTGCCAGCAGTTTGACCCCCAGGCGTGGGACTGAAGCTTTCTTT
TRBV5-1	TRBJ2-7	NA	NA	CASSLRNEQYF	TGCGCCAGCAGCCTTAGAAACGAGCAGTACTTC
TRBV29-1	TRBJ2-1	NA	NA	CSVERQGNEQFF	TGCAGCGTTGAACGGCAGGGGAATGAGCAGTTCTTC
TRBV18	TRBJ1-4	TRBD1	NA	CASSRSRTGVNEKLFF	TGTGCCAGCTCACGTAGCAGGACAGGCGTTAATGAAAAACTGTTTTTT
TRBV12-3/TRBV12-4	TRBJ2-5	NA	NA	CASSFGQKETQYF	TGTGCCAGCAGTTTTGGACAGAAAGAGACCCAGTACTTC
TRBV19	TRBJ1-1	TRBD1	NA	CASKGQGGTEAFF	TGTGCCAGCAAGGGACAGGGGGGCACTGAAGCTTTCTTT
TRBV7-8	TRBJ2-2	TRBD2	NA	CASSLSSGNTGELFF	TGTGCCAGCAGCTTATCTAGCGGGAACACCGGGGAGCTGTTTTTT
TRBV5-5	TRBJ1-5	NA	NA	CASSFLGEGNQPQHF	TGTGCCAGCAGCTTCTTAGGGGAGGGCAATCAGCCCCAGCATTTT
TRBV2	TRBJ1-5	NA	NA	CASSDSGRTQPQHF	TGTGCCAGCAGTGATTCAGGGCGGACTCAGCCCCAGCATTTT
TRBV28	TRBJ1-1	TRBD1	NA	CASSFRTGVTSTEAFF	TGTGCCAGCAGTTTCCGGACAGGGGTGACATCCACTGAAGCTTTCTTT
TRBV5-6	TRBJ1-1	NA	NA	CASSGNRLTEAFF	TGTGCCAGCAGCGGTAACAGGTTGACTGAAGCTTTCTTT
TRBV6-5	TRBJ1-3	TRBD1	few	CASSFSGTGAGNTIYF	TGTGCCAGCAGTTTCTCCGGGACAGGGGCTGGAAACACCATATATTTT
TRBV19	TRBJ2-2	NA	NA	CASSIPRGLNTGELFF	TGTGCCAGTAGTATCCCCAGGGGTTTGAACACCGGGGAGCTGTTTTTT
TRBV25-1	TRBJ1-5	NA	NA	CASSGAGLQPQHF	TGTGCCAGCAGTGGGGCAGGGCTTCAGCCCCAGCATTTT
TRBV23-1	TRBJ2-5	NA	NA	CASSQSGKWETQYF	TGCGCCAGCAGTCAATCGGGCAAATGGGAGACCCAGTACTTC
TRBV6-6	TRBJ1-2	TRBD1	few	CASSQAGGRYGYTF	TGTGCCAGCAGTCAAGCAGGGGGCCGGTATGGCTACACCTTC
TRBV28	TRBJ2-1	NA	NA	CASSLIRSTSNEQFF	TGTGCCAGCAGTTTAATTCGGTCCACTAGCAATGAGCAGTTCTTC
TRBV28	TRBJ2-1	NA	NA	CASSLRPFYNEQFF	TGTGCCAGCAGTTTGCGCCCCTTCTACAATGAGCAGTTCTTC
TRBV11-2	TRBJ2-5	TRBD1	NA	CASSGTGTGETQYF	TGTGCCAGCAGCGGCACCGGGACAGGGGAGACCCAGTACTTC
TRBV2	TRBJ1-1	NA	few	CASSMQDSEAFF	TGTGCCAGCAGTATGCAGGACAGTGAAGCTTTCTTT
TRBV7-9	TRBJ2-4	NA	NA	CASSLGGVAKNIQYF	TGTGCCAGCAGCTTAGGGGGGGTAGCCAAAAACATTCAGTACTTC
TRBV27	TRBJ2-2	TRBD1	few	CASSLDRGGTGELFF	TGTGCCAGCAGTTTGGACAGGGGCGGCACCGGGGAGCTGTTTTTT
TRBV2	TRBJ2-7	TRBD2	once	CASTMGTSGLYEQYF	TGTGCCAGCACCATGGGGACTAGCGGTCTCTACGAGCAGTACTTC
TRBV5-1	TRBJ2-2	NA	NA	CASSFRASSTGELFF	TGCGCCAGCAGCTTTAGAGCATCAAGCACCGGGGAGCTGTTTTTT